This T cell receptor (beta chain) came from a study of radiotherapy plus CTLA-4 blockade in lung cancer. Study-wide context: Among all patients, around 18% showed objective responses, while approximately 30% had disease control. Study-wide results and caveats: Reported findings show early blood T cell clone dynamics, with interferon-beta, best predicted response. After treatment with radiotherapy plus ipilimumab, TCR clones that came from the tumor expanded in blood.

Generated by immunoSEQ multiplex PCR, the TCRdb table keeps only in-frame clones and is missing some. The sample lists about 95,000 clones; 82% were seen once. With respect to this clone: What it binds is unknown.

Germline trimming cut 4 bases from V and 2 bases from J; bases unmatched to any gene: 2. CDR3 length: 14 residues. Germline-derived CDR1 and CDR2 are MDHEN and SYDVKM. The rearrangement uses TRBV28 and TRBJ1-2; 9 bases align to TRBD1. Here the sequenced sample was peripheral blood, taken from a patient treated with radiotherapy plus ipilimumab. The sequence came from a human donor with non-small cell lung cancer who had a partial response to radiotherapy plus ipilimumab. Here the CDR3 DNA reads TGTGCCAGCAGTTCCGGGACAGGGAACTATGGCTACACCTTC. This translates into CASSSGTGNYGYTF.